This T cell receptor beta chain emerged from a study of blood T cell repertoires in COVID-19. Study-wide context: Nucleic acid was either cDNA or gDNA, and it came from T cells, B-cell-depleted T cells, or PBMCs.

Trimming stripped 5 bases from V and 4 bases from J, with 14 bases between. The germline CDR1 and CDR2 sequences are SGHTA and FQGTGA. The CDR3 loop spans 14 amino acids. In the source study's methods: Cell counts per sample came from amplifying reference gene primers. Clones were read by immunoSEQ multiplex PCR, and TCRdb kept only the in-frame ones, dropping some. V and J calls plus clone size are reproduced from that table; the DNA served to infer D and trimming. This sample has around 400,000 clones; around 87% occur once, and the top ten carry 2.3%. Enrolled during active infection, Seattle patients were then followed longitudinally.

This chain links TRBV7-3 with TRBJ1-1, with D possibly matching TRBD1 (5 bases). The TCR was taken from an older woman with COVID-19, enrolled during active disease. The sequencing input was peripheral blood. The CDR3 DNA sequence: TGTGCCAGCAGCCTGGGGGGGTATAGCACTGAAGCTTTCTTT. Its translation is CASSLGGYSTEAFF.